The text below deals with one T cell receptor beta chain. The entry originates in a study of T cells in Graves' hyperthyroidism and ophthalmopathy. RNA transcripts yielded amplified TCR beta CDR3 regions. With the HTBI primer set, the TCR CDR3 went through a first round of RT-PCR. TCRdb processed the multiplex PCR reads anew with MiXCR; each CDR3 protein has one entry. The table has approximately 620,000 distinct CDR3 sequences, around 15% seen once. The CDR3 runs to 15 residues. The germline V and J ends were trimmed by 5 bases and 0 bases, with 11 bases remaining between them. The germline V gene encodes CDR1 SGHTA and CDR2 FQGNSA.

Sequencing used blood. The receptor was isolated from a woman in her forties with Graves' ophthalmopathy. The chain has TRBV7-2 and TRBJ2-1; D unclear. CDR3 amino acids: CTSSPQFDSYNEQFF. The CDR3 DNA follows: TGTACCAGCAGCCCCCAATTCGACTCCTACAATGAGCAGTTCTTC.